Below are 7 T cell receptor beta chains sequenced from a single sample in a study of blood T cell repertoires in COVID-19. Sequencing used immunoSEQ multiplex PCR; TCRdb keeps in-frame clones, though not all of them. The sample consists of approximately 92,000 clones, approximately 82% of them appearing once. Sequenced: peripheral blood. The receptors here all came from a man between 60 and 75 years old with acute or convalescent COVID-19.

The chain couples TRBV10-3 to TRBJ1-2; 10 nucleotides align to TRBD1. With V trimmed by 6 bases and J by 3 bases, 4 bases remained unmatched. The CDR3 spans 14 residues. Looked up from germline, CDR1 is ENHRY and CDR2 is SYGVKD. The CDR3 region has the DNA TGTGCCATCAGCAGACAGGGGGCTGACTATGGCTACACCTTC. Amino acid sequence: CAISRQGADYGYTF.

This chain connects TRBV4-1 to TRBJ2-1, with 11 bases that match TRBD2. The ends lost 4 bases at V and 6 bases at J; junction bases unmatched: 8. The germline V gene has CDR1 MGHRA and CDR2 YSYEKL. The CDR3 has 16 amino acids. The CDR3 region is CASSPILAGGSNEQFF. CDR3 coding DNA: TGCGCCAGCAGCCCCATTCTAGCGGGAGGAAGCAATGAGCAGTTCTTC.

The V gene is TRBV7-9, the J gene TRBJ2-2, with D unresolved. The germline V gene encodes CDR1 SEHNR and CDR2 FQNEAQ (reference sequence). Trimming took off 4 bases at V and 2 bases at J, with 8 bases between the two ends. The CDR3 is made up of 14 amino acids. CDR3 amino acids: CASSYRENTGELFF. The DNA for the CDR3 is TGTGCCAGCAGCTACAGAGAAAACACCGGGGAGCTGTTTTTT.

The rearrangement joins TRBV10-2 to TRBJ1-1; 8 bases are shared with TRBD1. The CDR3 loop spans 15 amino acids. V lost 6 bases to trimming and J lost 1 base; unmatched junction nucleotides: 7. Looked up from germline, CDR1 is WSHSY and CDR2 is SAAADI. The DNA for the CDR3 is TGCGCCAGCAGCGATGCCGGGACAGGGAACACTGAAGCTTTCTTT. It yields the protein CASSDAGTGNTEAFF.

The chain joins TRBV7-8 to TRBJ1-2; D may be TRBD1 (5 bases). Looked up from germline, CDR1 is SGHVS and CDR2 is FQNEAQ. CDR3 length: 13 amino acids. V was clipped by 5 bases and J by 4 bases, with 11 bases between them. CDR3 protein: CASSPRGSYGYTF. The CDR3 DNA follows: TGTGCCAGCAGCCCCCGGGGGTCCTATGGCTACACCTTC.

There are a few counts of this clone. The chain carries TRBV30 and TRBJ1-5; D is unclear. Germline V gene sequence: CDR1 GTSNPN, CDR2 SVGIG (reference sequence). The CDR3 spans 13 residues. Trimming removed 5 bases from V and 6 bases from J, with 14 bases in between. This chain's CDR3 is CAWGHRSSQPQHF. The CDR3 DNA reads TGTGCCTGGGGTCATCGTAGTTCTCAGCCCCAGCATTTT. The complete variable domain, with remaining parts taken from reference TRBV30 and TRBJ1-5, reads SQTIHQWPATLVQPVGSPLSLECTVEGTSNPNLYWYRQAAGRGLQLLFYSVGIGQISSEVPQNLSASRPQDRQFILSSKKLLLSDSGFYLCAWGHRSSQPQHFGDGTRLSIL.

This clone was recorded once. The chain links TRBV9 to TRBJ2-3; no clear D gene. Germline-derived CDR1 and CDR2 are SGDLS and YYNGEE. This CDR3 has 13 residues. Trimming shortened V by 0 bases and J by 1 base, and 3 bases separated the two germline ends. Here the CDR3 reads CASSVVGTDTQYF. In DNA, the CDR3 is TGTGCCAGCAGCGTAGTAGGCACAGATACGCAGTATTTT.